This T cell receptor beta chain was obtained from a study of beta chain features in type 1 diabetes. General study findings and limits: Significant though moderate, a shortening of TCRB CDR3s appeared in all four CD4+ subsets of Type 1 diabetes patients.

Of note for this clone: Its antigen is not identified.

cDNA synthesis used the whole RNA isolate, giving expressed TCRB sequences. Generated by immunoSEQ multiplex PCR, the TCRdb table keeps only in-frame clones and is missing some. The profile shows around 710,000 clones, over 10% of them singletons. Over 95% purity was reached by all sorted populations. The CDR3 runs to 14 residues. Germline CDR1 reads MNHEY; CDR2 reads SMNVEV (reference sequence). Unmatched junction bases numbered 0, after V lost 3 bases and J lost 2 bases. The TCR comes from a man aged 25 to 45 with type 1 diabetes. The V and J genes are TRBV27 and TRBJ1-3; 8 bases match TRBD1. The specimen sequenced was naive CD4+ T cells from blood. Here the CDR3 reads CASSLDRAGNTIYF. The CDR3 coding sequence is TGTGCCAGCAGTTTGGACAGGGCTGGAAACACCATATATTTT.